A single sample gave rise to the 9 T cell receptor beta chains below, sequenced in a study of T cells after yellow fever vaccination. TCRdb re-called the 5' RACE reads with MiXCR, one entry per CDR3 protein. The data hold 300,000 to 350,000 distinct CDR3 sequences, with 3% to 4.5% observed a single time. The specimen comprised PBMCs, sampled 5 days after the yellow fever booster vaccination. These receptors all come from a man aged 18 to 30 who received the YFV17D yellow fever vaccine.

A remark on this clonotype: The junction departs from germline at one end; a sequencing error may be responsible. V and J are TRBV7-7 and TRBJ2-2; the match to TRBD2 covers 13 bases. Looked up from germline, CDR1 is SSHAT and CDR2 is FNYEAQ (reference sequence). This CDR3 is 16 amino acids long. CDR3 nucleotides: TGTGCTAGCAGCGAACTAGCGGGGGGGCTCACCGGGGAGCTGTTTTTT. Translating gives CASSELAGGLTGELFF.

The rearrangement uses TRBV11-2 and TRBJ2-2; weak D call: TRBD2 (6 bases). The length of the CDR3 is 16 residues. From germline, CDR1 is SGHAT and CDR2 FQNNGV. Trimming removed 1 base at V and 2 bases at J, with 11 bases between. CDR3 DNA sequence: TGTGCCAGCAGCTTAGCATCAGGACTAAACACCGGGGAGCTGTTTTTT. It is translated as CASSLASGLNTGELFF.

This clonotype was detected only a few times. The CDR3 DNA reads as TGTGCCAGCAGCCAAGATTTTGGGACAGTAAAGGACACCTTC. It yields the protein CASSQDFGTVKDTF. The chain joins TRBV4-2 to TRBJ1-2; 7 bases match TRBD1. V was pared by 0 bases and J by 12 bases, with 10 bases of the junction left unmatched. CDR3 length: 14 amino acids. Germline V CDR1 and CDR2: LGHNA, YNFKEQ.

This clonotype was observed a handful of times. The chain joins TRBV11-2 to TRBJ2-2, with 8 positions matching TRBD1. Unmatched junction bases numbered 21, after V lost 4 bases and J lost 2 bases. The CDR3 length is 21 residues. Looked up from germline, CDR1 is SGHAT and CDR2 is FQNNGV. The CDR3 DNA sequence: TGTGCCAGCAGCTCAGCAGGGGGCTTAGTAAAACCCCCCTTAAACACCGGGGAGCTGTTTTTT. Encoded protein: CASSSAGGLVKPPLNTGELFF.

This clonotype has at least ten counts. The chain is built from TRBV7-2 and TRBJ1-1; possible D gene TRBD1, 5 bases. CDR1 is SGHTA, CDR2 FQGNSA, per germline. The CDR3 is made up of 14 amino acids. V was shortened by 1 base and J by 6 bases, with 12 bases between the two germline ends. CDR3: CASSLGQGQAEAFF. CDR3 coding DNA: TGTGCCAGCAGCTTAGGGCAGGGCCAGGCTGAAGCTTTCTTT.

This chain joins TRBV7-9 and TRBJ2-1, with D tentatively TRBD1 (6 bases). The CDR3 loop spans 12 amino acids. V dropped 3 bases and J dropped 9 bases, with 9 bases sitting between them. Germline CDR1 is SEHNR and CDR2 is FQNEAQ (reference sequence). As DNA, the CDR3 is TGTGCCAGCAGCTTGAGAGGGGGTGAGCAGTTCTTC. This translates into CASSLRGGEQFF.

This clonotype was recorded many times. The chain recombines TRBV12-3 or TRBV12-4 with TRBJ2-1; D is perhaps TRBD2 (5 bases). Trimming removed 2 bases at V and 10 bases at J, with 12 bases between. The CDR3 length is 13 residues. The CDR3 coding sequence is TGTGCCAGCAGTTTATCGGGGATGAGGGAGCAGTTCTTC. Protein: CASSLSGMREQFF.

The table lists this clonotype with many counts. J is TRBJ2-3 and V is TRBV6-6, with D perhaps TRBD1 or TRBD2 (5 bases each). V was clipped by 0 bases and J by 10 bases, with 8 bases between them. The CDR3 length is 12 residues. Germline V lookup: CDR1 MNHNY, CDR2 SVGAGI (reference sequence). The CDR3 sequence: CASSYSGGPQYF. The DNA for the CDR3 is TGTGCCAGCAGTTACTCTGGGGGACCGCAGTATTTT.

This clonotype was recorded a few times. The rearrangement uses TRBV12-3 or TRBV12-4 and TRBJ1-5; weak D call: TRBD1 (6 bases). The CDR3 is 16 amino acids. V lost 6 bases and J 4 bases, leaving 19 bases between the germline ends. The CDR3 reads CASRNRMTGENQPQHF. The DNA of the CDR3 is TGTGCCAGCAGAAACCGAATGACAGGAGAGAATCAGCCCCAGCATTTT.